This is a list of T cell receptor beta chains from one sample in a study of vaccination effects on CD4 cells after COVID-19. Produced via immunoSEQ multiplex PCR; TCRdb's table is partial and in-frame only. The sample carries approximately 25,000 clones, about 83% recorded once. No cognate antigen is known for these TCRs. Sample: CD4+ T cells from PBMCs cultured with HCoV-NL63 spike peptides, taken after COVID-19 vaccination. These receptors all stem from a human donor who received a COVID-19 vaccine. Some clones in this sample may be carry-over from other donors' samples. Both conserved end residues are part of each CDR3. The order of the fields is J gene, V gene, CDR3 protein.

>TRBJ2-3|TRBV6-4
CASGRETTDTQYF
>TRBJ1-1|TRBV6-5
CASRQGMNTEAFF
>TRBJ1-1|TRBV6-2/TRBV6-3
CASSYDGQTGPFF
>TRBJ1-5|TRBV6-6
CASSYSGQANQPQHF
>TRBJ1-2|TRBV6-1
CASSELATGAGYGYTF
>TRBJ2-3|TRBV15
CATSLGQAPDTQYF
>TRBJ1-3|TRBV29-1
CSVVSGGAGNTIYF
>TRBJ2-6|TRBV19
CASSRSGAGANVLTF
>TRBJ2-4|TRBV6-2/TRBV6-3
CASSPGVGTKNIQYF
>TRBJ1-3|TRBV3-1/TRBV3-2
CASSQVYSGNTIYF
>TRBJ1-2|TRBV5-1
CASSFDSNYGYTF
>TRBJ1-1|TRBV29-1
CSVYSTGIPEAFF
>TRBJ2-1|TRBV23-1
CASALENRDRVNEQFF
>TRBJ2-3|TRBV11-2
CASRFGGARGRTDTQYF
>TRBJ2-3|TRBV7-9
CASSLVGDTQYF
>TRBJ1-6|TRBV24-1
CATALQGSSSPLHF
>TRBJ2-5|TRBV7-9
CASSISGGETQYF
>TRBJ1-6|TRBV7-2
CASSLYGSPLHF
>TRBJ1-5|TRBV19
CASSIVQGSGQPQHF
>TRBJ2-2|TRBV12-3/TRBV12-4
CASSLLATGELFF
>TRBJ2-5|TRBV7-2
CASSLRERAETQYF
>TRBJ1-2|TRBV29-1
CSVDATGTGNGYTF
>TRBJ1-4|TRBV30
CAWSSAGTPNEKLFF
>TRBJ1-1|TRBV14
CASSRTEGTEAFF
>TRBJ1-6|TRBV5-1
CASSLTLGTLNSPLHF
>TRBJ2-2|TRBV2
CASRVGTGLNTGELFF
>TRBJ1-4|TRBV2
CASSEGEKLFF
>TRBJ1-3|TRBV28
CASRRSGQAISGNTIYF
>TRBJ1-2|TRBV4-1
CASSRPGGNYGYTF
>TRBJ2-5|TRBV18
CASSPTLVKGAGETQYF
>TRBJ2-3|TRBV24-1
CATSDFGETTDTQYF
>TRBJ2-1|TRBV12-3/TRBV12-4
CASSLGQGLFF
>TRBJ1-5|TRBV6-6
CASTTGGHQPQHF
>TRBJ1-2|TRBV19
CASSIVGTPTGGYTF
>TRBJ1-6|TRBV7-2
CASSSGRTDRSPLHF
>TRBJ1-2|TRBV5-1
CASSLREGGYGYTF
>TRBJ1-4|TRBV7-7
CASSLPPQHSPETNEKLFF
>TRBJ1-2|TRBV12-3/TRBV12-4
CASSFDRVGGYTF
>TRBJ1-2|TRBV5-1
CASIPLPGEVDGYTF
>TRBJ1-1|TRBV10-1
CASSERRGTEAFF
>TRBJ2-2|TRBV24-1
CATSDPGRSGELFF
>TRBJ1-2|TRBV6-5
CASNGGTYGYTF
>TRBJ1-1|TRBV20-1
CSARGDTEAFF
>TRBJ1-2|TRBV6-1
CASSEVQGVYGYTF
>TRBJ1-2|TRBV7-2
CASSLDSSYGYTF
>TRBJ1-2|TRBV5-1
CASSSTGNNYGYTF
>TRBJ2-5|TRBV6-1
CASSEDPGGTQYF